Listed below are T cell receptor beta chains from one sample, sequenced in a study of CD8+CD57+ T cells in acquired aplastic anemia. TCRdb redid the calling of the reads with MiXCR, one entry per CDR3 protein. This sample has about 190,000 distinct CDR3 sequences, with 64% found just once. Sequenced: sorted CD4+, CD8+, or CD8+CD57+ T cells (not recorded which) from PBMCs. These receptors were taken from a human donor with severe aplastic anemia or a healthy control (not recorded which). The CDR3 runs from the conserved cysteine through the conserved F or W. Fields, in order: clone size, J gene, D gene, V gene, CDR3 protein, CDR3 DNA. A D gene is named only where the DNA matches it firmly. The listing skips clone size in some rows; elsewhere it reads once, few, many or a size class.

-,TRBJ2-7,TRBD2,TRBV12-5,CASGWTSGSYEQYF,TGTGCTAGTGGTTGGACTAGCGGGAGTTACGAGCAGTACTTC
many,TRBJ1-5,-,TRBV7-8,CASSLDPGARGNQPQHF,TGTGCCAGCAGCTTAGATCCGGGGGCAAGGGGCAATCAGCCCCAGCATTTT
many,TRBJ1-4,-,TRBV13,CASRRREDDEKLFF,TGTGCCAGCAGACGGCGGGAGGATGATGAAAAACTGTTTTTT
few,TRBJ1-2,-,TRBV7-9,CASSLQVFSDYGYTF,TGTGCCAGCAGCTTACAGGTTTTCTCCGACTATGGCTACACCTTC
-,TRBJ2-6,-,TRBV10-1,CASSEGAGSANVLTF,TGCGCCAGCAGTGAGGGGGCGGGTTCGGCCAACGTCCTGACTTTC
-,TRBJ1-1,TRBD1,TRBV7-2,CASSPTGGRDTEAFF,TGTGCCAGCAGTCCTACAGGGGGCAGGGACACTGAAGCTTTCTTT
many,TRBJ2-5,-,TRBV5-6,CASSLLIDQETQYF,TGTGCCAGCAGCTTGTTAATCGACCAAGAGACCCAGTACTTC
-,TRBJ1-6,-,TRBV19,CASSRAGEKSPLHF,TGTGCCAGTAGTAGAGCAGGGGAGAAATCACCCCTCCACTTT
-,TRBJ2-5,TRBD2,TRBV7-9,CASSPTWGGDQPQYF,TGTGCCAGCAGCCCGACGTGGGGGGGGGATCAGCCCCAGTACTTC
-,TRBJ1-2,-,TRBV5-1,CASSVTVDYGYTF,TGCGCCAGCAGCGTGACAGTTGACTATGGCTACACCTTC
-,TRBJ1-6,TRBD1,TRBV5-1,CASSFDRDSTILHF,TGCGCCAGCAGCTTCGACAGGGACAGTACAATCCTCCACTTT
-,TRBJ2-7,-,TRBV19,CASSTISGASYEQYF,TGTGCCAGTAGTACCATTTCCGGGGCGAGCTACGAGCAGTACTTC
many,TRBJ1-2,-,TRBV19,CASSISGPYGYTF,TGTGCCAGTAGTATCTCGGGGCCGTATGGCTACACCTTC
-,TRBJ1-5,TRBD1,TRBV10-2,CASSERTGTYQPQHF,TGCGCCAGCAGTGAGCGGACAGGGACCTATCAGCCCCAGCATTTT
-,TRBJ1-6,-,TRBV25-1,CASSISGMWGDNSPLHF,TGTGCCAGCAGCATCTCAGGGATGTGGGGAGATAATTCACCCCTCCACTTT
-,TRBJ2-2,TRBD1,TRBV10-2,CASSYTGGTRGGGLFF,TGCGCCAGCAGCTACACAGGGGGCACTCGCGGTGGGGGGCTGTTTTTT
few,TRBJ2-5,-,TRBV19,CASSIWGETQYF,TGTGCCAGTAGTATATGGGGGGAGACCCAGTACTTC
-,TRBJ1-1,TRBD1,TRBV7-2,CASSLAPTGRGTEAFF,TGTGCCAGCAGCTTAGCCCCGACAGGGAGGGGCACTGAAGCTTTCTTT
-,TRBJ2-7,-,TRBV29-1,CSTGTINEQYF,TGCAGCACCGGGACAATCAACGAGCAGTACTTC
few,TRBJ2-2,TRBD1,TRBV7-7,CASSPDRGLGGELFF,TGTGCCAGCAGCCCAGACAGGGGGCTAGGCGGGGAGCTGTTTTTT
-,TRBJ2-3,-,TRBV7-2,CASSRSVPTGQYF,TGTGCCAGCAGCCGATCGGTGCCAACCGGGCAGTATTTT
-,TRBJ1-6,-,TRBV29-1,CSVQVGGDSPLHF,TGCAGCGTTCAAGTGGGGGGCGATTCACCCCTCCACTTT